This T cell receptor (beta chain) originates from a study of PD-L1 blockade in urothelial cancer. Study in general: Prior regimens of chemotherapy numbered 0 to 3 per patient. Investigators checked blood 3 weeks (second dose) and 6 weeks after treatment start. Median T cell yield from blood was 130,000 to 150,000.

Sequenced by immunoSEQ multiplex PCR; TCRdb stores in-frame clones only, minus some. The top ten hold over 3% of the sample, which has just under 50,000 clones, about 80% seen once. Described time point: pretreatment peripheral blood. The material was PBMCs, obtained around atezolizumab (anti-PD-L1) treatment. This receptor was taken from a man between 65 and 85 years old with urothelial cancer.

The CDR3 is CASSSSGSTDTQYF. CDR3 sequence (DNA): TGTGCCAGCAGCTCCAGCGGGAGCACAGATACGCAGTATTTT. The V and J genes are TRBV7-3 and TRBJ2-3, with a weak D call TRBD2 (6 bases). Per the germline V gene, CDR1 is SGHTA and CDR2 is FQGTGA. This CDR3 contains 14 residues. Trimming removed 4 bases at V and 0 bases at J, with 8 bases between.